What follows is one TCR beta chain and its context. The CDR3 extends over 14 amino acids. Trimming left V 10 bases short and J 3 bases short, with 16 bases between. Germline loops: CDR1 SNHLY, CDR2 FYNNEI. This sample is part of a study of blood T cell repertoires in COVID-19. Original processing notes: Reference gene primer amplification gave nucleated cell count estimates. Measured with immunoSEQ multiplex PCR; TCRdb has only the in-frame clones, and not every one. V, J and clone size reflect that table, while D and trimming were determined from the DNA. The sample includes some 400,000 clones, roughly nine tenths of them seen just once.

Input material: PBMCs or T cells enriched from blood (not recorded which). The rearrangement joins TRBV2 to TRBJ1-5; maybe TRBD1 (5 bases). This sequence was found in a man aged 25 to 40 who had recovered from COVID-19. The CDR3 bases are TGTGCCACGGGGGGGGGAACGGACAATCAGCCCCAGCATTTT. It codes for CATGGGTDNQPQHF.